This TCR beta chain was sequenced during a study of T cell changes during pregnancy in multiple sclerosis. TCRdb keeps only in-frame clones here, not all; method: immunoSEQ multiplex PCR. The sample includes about 57,000 clones, approximately 89% of them seen just once. Looked up from germline, CDR1 is SGHNT and CDR2 is YENEEA. The CDR3 runs 16 residues. Trimming took off 2 bases at V and 4 bases at J, with 15 bases between the two ends. This receptor was obtained from a female donor with multiple sclerosis, enrolled in a pregnancy study. This specimen consisted of peripheral blood, obtained after pregnancy. This chain links TRBV11-3 with TRBJ1-3; no definite D call. This CDR3 reads CASSLSGRFPGNTIYF. CDR3 in DNA: TGTGCCAGCAGCTTATCGGGGAGGTTCCCGGGAAACACCATATATTTT.